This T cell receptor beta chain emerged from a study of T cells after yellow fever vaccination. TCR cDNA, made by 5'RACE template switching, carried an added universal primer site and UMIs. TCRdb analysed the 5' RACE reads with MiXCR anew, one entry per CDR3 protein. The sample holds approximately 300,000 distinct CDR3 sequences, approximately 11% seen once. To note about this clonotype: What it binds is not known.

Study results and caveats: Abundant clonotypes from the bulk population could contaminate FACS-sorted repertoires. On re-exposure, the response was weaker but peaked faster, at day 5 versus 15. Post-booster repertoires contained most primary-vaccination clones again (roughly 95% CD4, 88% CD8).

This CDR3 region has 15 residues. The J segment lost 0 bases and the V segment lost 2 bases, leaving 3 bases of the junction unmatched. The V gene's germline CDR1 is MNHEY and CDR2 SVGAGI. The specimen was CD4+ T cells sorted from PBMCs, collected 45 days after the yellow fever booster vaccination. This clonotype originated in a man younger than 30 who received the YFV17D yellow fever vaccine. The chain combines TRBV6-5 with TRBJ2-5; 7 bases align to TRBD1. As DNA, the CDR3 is TGTGCCAGCAGTTACGGGACAGCCGACCAAGAGACCCAGTACTTC. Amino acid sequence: CASSYGTADQETQYF.